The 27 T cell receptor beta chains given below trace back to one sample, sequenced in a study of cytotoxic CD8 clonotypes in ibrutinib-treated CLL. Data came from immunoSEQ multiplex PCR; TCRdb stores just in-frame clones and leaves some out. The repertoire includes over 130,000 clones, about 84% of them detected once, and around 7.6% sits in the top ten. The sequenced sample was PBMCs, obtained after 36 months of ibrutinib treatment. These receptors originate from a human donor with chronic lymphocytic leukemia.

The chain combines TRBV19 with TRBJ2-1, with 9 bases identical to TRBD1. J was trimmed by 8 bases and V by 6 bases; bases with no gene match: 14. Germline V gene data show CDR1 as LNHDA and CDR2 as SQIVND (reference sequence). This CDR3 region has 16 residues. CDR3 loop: CASRNRQGVTGDEQFF. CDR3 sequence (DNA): TGTGCCAGTAGAAATAGACAGGGGGTGACGGGGGATGAGCAGTTCTTC.

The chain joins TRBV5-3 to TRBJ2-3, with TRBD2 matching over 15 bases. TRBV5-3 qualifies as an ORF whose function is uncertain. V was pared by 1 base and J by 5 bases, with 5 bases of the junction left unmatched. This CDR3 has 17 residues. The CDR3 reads CARSLKGLAGGIDTQYF. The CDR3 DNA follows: TGTGCCAGAAGCTTGAAGGGACTAGCGGGGGGTATAGATACGCAGTATTTT.

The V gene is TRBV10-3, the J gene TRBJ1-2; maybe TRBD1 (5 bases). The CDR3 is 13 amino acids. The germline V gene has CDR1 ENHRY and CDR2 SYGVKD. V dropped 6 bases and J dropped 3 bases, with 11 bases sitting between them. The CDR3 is CAIRTGSDYGYTF. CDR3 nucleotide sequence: TGTGCCATCAGAACAGGTAGCGACTATGGCTACACCTTC.

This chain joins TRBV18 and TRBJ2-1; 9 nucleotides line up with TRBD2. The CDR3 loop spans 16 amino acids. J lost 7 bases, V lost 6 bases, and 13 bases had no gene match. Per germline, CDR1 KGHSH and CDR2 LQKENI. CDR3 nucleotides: TGTGCCAGCTCCTTATCCCTAGCGGGAAGGGGAAATGAGCAGTTCTTC. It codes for CASSLSLAGRGNEQFF.

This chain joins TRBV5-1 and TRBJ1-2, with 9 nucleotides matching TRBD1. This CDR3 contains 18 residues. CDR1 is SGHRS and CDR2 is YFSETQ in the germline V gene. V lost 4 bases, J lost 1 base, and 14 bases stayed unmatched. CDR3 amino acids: CASSPLNRGPGLNYGYTF. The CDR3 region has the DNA TGCGCCAGCAGCCCGCTCAACAGGGGGCCGGGCCTTAACTATGGCTACACCTTC.

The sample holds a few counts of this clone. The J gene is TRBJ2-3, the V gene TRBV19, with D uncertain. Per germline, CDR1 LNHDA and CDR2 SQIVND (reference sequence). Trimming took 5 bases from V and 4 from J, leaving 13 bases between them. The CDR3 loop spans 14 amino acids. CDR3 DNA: TGTGCCAGTAGTTACCAGGCTGTGGCAGATACGCAGTATTTT. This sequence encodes CASSYQAVADTQYF.

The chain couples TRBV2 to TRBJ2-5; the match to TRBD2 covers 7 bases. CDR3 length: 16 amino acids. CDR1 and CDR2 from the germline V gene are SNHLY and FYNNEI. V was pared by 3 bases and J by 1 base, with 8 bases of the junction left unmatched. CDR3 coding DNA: TGTGCCAGCAGTGATGCCAGCGGGGATCTCCAAGAGACCCAGTACTTC. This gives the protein CASSDASGDLQETQYF.

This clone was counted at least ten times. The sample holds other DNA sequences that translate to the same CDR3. CDR3 bases: TGTGCCAGCAGCTGGAATCGGGACAGGGGACTCACCGGGGAGCTGTTTTTT. This translates into CASSWNRDRGLTGELFF. The genes are TRBV11-2 and TRBJ2-2; 10 bases line up with TRBD1. Germline lookup yields CDR1 SGHAT and CDR2 FQNNGV. The CDR3 contains 17 residues. The J segment lost 4 bases and the V segment lost 4 bases, leaving 9 bases of the junction unmatched.

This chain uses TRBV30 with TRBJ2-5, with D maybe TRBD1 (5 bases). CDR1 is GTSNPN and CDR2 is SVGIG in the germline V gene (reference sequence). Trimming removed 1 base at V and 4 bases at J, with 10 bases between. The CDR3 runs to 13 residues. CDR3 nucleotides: TGTGCCTGGAGTGCAGGGTTTTTAGAGACCCAGTACTTC. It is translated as CAWSAGFLETQYF.

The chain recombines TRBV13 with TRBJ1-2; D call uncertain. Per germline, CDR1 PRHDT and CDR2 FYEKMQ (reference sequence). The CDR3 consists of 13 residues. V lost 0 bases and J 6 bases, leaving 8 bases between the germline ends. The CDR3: CASSLGGKHGYTF. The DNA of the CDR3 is TGTGCCAGCAGCTTAGGGGGCAAGCATGGCTACACCTTC.

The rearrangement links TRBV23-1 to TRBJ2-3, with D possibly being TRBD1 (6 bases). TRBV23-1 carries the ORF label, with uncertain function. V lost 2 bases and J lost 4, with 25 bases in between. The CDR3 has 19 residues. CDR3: CASSQIVGQKGVGPDTQYF. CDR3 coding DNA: TGCGCCAGCAGTCAAATTGTAGGACAGAAAGGAGTTGGCCCAGATACGCAGTATTTT.

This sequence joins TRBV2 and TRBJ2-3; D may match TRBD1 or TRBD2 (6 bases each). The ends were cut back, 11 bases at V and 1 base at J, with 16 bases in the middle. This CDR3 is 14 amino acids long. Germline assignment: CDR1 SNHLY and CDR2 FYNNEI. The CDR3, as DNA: TGTGCCCTTGGAAGGGGGGCTCGCACAGATACGCAGTATTTT. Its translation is CALGRGARTDTQYF.

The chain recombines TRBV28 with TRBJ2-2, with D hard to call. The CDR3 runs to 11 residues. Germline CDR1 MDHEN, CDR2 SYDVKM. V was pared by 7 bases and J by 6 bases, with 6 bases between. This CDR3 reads CASNGAGELFF. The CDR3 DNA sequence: TGTGCCAGCAACGGCGCCGGGGAGCTGTTTTTT.

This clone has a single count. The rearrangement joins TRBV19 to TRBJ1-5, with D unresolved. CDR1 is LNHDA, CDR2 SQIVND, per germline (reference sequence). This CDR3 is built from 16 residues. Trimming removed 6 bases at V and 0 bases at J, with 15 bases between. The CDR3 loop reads CASSVKDWYSNQPQHF. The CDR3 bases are TGTGCCAGTAGCGTTAAGGACTGGTATAGCAATCAGCCCCAGCATTTT.

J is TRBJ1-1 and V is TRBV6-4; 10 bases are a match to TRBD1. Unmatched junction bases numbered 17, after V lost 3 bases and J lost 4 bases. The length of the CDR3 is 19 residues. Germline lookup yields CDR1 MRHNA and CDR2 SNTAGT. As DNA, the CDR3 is TGTGCCAGCAGTGAGAACAGGGACAGGGGCTCCGGGGGACGCACTGAAGCTTTCTTT. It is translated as CASSENRDRGSGGRTEAFF.

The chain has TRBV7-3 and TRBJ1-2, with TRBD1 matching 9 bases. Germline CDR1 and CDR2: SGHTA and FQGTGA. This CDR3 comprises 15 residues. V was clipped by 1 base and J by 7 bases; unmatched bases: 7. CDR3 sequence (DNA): TGTGCCAGCAGCTTAAACACAGGGGGCGCGGGTGGCTACACCTTC. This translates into CASSLNTGGAGGYTF.

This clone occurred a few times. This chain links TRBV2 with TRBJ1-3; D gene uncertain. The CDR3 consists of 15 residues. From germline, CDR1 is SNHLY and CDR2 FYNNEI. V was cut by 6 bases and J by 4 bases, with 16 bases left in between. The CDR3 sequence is CASSDGWSSGNTIYF. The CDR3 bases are TGTGCCAGCAGCGACGGATGGTCCTCCGGAAACACCATATATTTT.

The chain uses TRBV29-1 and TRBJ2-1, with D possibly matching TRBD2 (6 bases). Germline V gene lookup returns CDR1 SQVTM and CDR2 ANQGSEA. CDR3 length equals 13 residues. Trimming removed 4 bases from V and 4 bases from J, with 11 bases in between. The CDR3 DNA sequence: TGCAGCGTTGGGCGGGCGGGGTACAATGAGCAGTTCTTC. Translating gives CSVGRAGYNEQFF.

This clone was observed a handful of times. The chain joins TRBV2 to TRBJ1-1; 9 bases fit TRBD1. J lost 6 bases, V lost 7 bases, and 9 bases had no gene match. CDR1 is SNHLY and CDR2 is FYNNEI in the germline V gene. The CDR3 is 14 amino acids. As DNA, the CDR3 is TGTGCCAGCACACCCGGGACAGGGAATCCTGAAGCTTTCTTT. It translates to CASTPGTGNPEAFF.

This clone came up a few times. For the CDR3, the DNA is TGTGCCATCAGTGAGGCGAACGCCCGAGCTTTCTTT. Amino acids: CAISEANARAFF. The chain combines TRBV10-3 with TRBJ1-1; D not resolved. Deletions cut 2 bases from V and 10 bases from J, with 11 bases between. The CDR3 runs 12 residues. Looked up from germline, CDR1 is ENHRY and CDR2 is SYGVKD.

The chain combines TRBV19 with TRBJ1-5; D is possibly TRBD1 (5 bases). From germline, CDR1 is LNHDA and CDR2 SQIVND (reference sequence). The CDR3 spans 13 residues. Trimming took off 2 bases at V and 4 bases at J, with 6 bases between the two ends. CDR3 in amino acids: CASSINRNQPQHF. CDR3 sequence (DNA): TGTGCCAGTAGTATAAACAGGAATCAGCCCCAGCATTTT.

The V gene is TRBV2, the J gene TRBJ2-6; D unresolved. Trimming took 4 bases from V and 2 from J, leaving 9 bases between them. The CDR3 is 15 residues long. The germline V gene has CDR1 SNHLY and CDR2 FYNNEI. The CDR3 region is CASSVGSAGANVLTF. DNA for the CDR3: TGTGCCAGCAGTGTCGGCTCGGCTGGGGCCAACGTCCTGACTTTC.

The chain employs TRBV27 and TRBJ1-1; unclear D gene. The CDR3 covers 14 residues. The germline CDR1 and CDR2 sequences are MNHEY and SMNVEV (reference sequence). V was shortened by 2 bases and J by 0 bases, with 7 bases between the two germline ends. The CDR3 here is CASSLVGMNTEAFF. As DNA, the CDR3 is TGTGCCAGCAGTTTAGTGGGGATGAACACTGAAGCTTTCTTT.

The CDR3 DNA is TGTGCCAGCAGTCAACACCGGGGCCGGAGTTGGTATGAGCAGTTCTTC. It codes for CASSQHRGRSWYEQFF. This chain connects TRBV28 to TRBJ2-1; D is perhaps TRBD1 or TRBD2 (5 bases each). V was pared by 5 bases and J by 8 bases, with 22 bases between. The CDR3 has 16 residues. Germline-derived CDR1 and CDR2 are MDHEN and SYDVKM.

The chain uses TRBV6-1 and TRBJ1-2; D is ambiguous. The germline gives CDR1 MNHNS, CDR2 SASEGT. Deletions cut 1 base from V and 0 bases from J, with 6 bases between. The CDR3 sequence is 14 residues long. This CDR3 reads CASSEGPANYGYTF. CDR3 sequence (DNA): TGTGCCAGCAGTGAAGGTCCAGCTAACTATGGCTACACCTTC.

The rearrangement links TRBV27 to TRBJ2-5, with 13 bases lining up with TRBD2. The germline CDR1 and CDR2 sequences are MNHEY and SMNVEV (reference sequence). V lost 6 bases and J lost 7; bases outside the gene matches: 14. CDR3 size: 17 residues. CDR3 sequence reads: CASSPFGLAGAIGTQYF. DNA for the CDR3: TGTGCCAGCAGCCCTTTTGGACTAGCGGGGGCAATAGGGACCCAGTACTTC.

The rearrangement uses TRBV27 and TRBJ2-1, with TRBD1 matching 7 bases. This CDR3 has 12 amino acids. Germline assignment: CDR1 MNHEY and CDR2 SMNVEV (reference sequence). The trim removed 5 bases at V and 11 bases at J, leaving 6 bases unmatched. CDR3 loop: CASSNRDRKQFF. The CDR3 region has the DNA TGTGCCAGCAGTAATCGGGACAGAAAGCAGTTCTTC.